Listed below are T cell receptor beta chains from one sample, sequenced in a study of shared clonotypes between healthy human individuals. Measured with immunoSEQ multiplex PCR; TCRdb has only the in-frame clones, and not every one. The data contain some 1,100,000 clones, around three quarters of them singletons. The specimen sequenced was memory CD4+ T cells from PBMCs. The receptors originated from a man aged 18 to 30 in good health. Some clones in this sample may be carry-over from other donors' samples. Both conserved end residues are part of each CDR3. The D gene is left open where the match is weak. The size field is filled for only some rows; it gives once, few, many or a size class.

clone size: -
J gene: TRBJ2-3
D gene: TRBD1
V gene: TRBV7-9
CDR3 protein: CASSVWDRGQDTQYF
CDR3 DNA: TGTGCCAGCAGCGTCTGGGACAGGGGGCAAGATACGCAGTATTTT

clone size: -
J gene: TRBJ2-1
D gene: -
V gene: TRBV9
CDR3 protein: CASSVVGDEYNEQFF
CDR3 DNA: TGTGCCAGCAGCGTAGTAGGGGACGAATACAATGAGCAGTTCTTC

clone size: -
J gene: TRBJ2-5
D gene: TRBD1
V gene: TRBV5-5
CDR3 protein: CASSLRQGAGAQYF
CDR3 DNA: TGTGCCAGCAGCTTGAGACAGGGCGCCGGGGCCCAGTACTTC

clone size: -
J gene: TRBJ2-5
D gene: -
V gene: TRBV20-1
CDR3 protein: CSARDQGAQYF
CDR3 DNA: TGCAGTGCTAGAGACCAGGGAGCCCAGTACTTC

clone size: many
J gene: TRBJ1-3
D gene: -
V gene: TRBV2
CDR3 protein: CARPPQGPGNTIYF
CDR3 DNA: TGTGCCAGACCACCCCAGGGGCCGGGAAACACCATATATTTT

clone size: once
J gene: TRBJ2-2
D gene: -
V gene: TRBV7-3
CDR3 protein: CASSDGTSTGELFF
CDR3 DNA: TGTGCCAGCAGCGACGGGACTTCAACCGGGGAGCTGTTTTTT

clone size: -
J gene: TRBJ2-2
D gene: -
V gene: TRBV7-9
CDR3 protein: CASSLTTPGRNTGELFF
CDR3 DNA: TGTGCCAGCAGCTTAACCACGCCAGGGAGGAACACCGGGGAGCTGTTTTTT

clone size: -
J gene: TRBJ2-3
D gene: -
V gene: TRBV7-6
CDR3 protein: CASSLGGAATDTQYF
CDR3 DNA: TGTGCCAGCAGCTTGGGGGGGGCGGCCACAGATACGCAGTATTTT

clone size: -
J gene: TRBJ2-7
D gene: -
V gene: TRBV11-3
CDR3 protein: CASKKPPRTYEQYF
CDR3 DNA: TGTGCCAGCAAAAAACCCCCCCGAACCTACGAGCAGTACTTC

clone size: once
J gene: TRBJ2-5
D gene: -
V gene: TRBV5-1
CDR3 protein: CASSDREREETQYF
CDR3 DNA: TGCGCCAGCAGCGACCGGGAAAGGGAGGAGACCCAGTACTTC

clone size: -
J gene: TRBJ2-1
D gene: TRBD2
V gene: TRBV9
CDR3 protein: CASSVALLAGGKDEQFF
CDR3 DNA: TGTGCCAGCAGCGTAGCATTACTAGCGGGAGGGAAGGATGAGCAGTTCTTC

clone size: -
J gene: TRBJ2-7
D gene: TRBD1
V gene: TRBV7-9
CDR3 protein: CASSSSRDRAYEQYF
CDR3 DNA: TGTGCCAGCAGCTCTTCCCGGGACAGAGCCTACGAGCAGTACTTC

clone size: -
J gene: TRBJ2-7
D gene: -
V gene: TRBV5-1
CDR3 protein: CASSRTLSSYEQYF
CDR3 DNA: TGCGCCAGCAGCCGGACGTTGAGCTCCTACGAGCAGTACTTC

clone size: -
J gene: TRBJ1-3
D gene: -
V gene: TRBV2
CDR3 protein: CASRKTGLGYTIYF
CDR3 DNA: TGTGCCAGCAGGAAAACAGGATTAGGGTACACCATATATTTT

clone size: -
J gene: TRBJ1-4
D gene: TRBD1
V gene: TRBV19
CDR3 protein: CASRRQGLPEKLFF
CDR3 DNA: TGTGCCAGTAGACGACAGGGATTGCCTGAAAAACTGTTTTTT

clone size: -
J gene: TRBJ2-3
D gene: TRBD1
V gene: TRBV10-2
CDR3 protein: CASSETGGTDTQYF
CDR3 DNA: TGCGCCAGCAGTGAAACAGGGGGCACAGATACGCAGTATTTT

clone size: -
J gene: TRBJ2-2
D gene: -
V gene: TRBV28
CDR3 protein: CASSLGRNTGELFF
CDR3 DNA: TGTGCCAGCAGTTTGGGACGGAACACCGGGGAGCTGTTTTTT

clone size: -
J gene: TRBJ1-1
D gene: -
V gene: TRBV9
CDR3 protein: CASSAGITEAFF
CDR3 DNA: TGTGCCAGCAGCGCCGGGATCACTGAAGCTTTCTTT

clone size: -
J gene: TRBJ2-3
D gene: TRBD2
V gene: TRBV28
CDR3 protein: CASRGLAGGKGSTDTQYF
CDR3 DNA: TGTGCCAGCAGGGGACTAGCGGGAGGCAAGGGGAGCACAGATACGCAGTATTTT

clone size: -
J gene: TRBJ2-7
D gene: TRBD2
V gene: TRBV25-1
CDR3 protein: CASSQLATTYEQYF
CDR3 DNA: TGTGCCAGCAGTCAACTAGCGACTACCTACGAGCAGTACTTC

clone size: few
J gene: TRBJ1-2
D gene: -
V gene: TRBV19
CDR3 protein: CASSTDGRYTF
CDR3 DNA: TGTGCCAGTAGTACGGATGGGCGCTACACCTTC

clone size: -
J gene: TRBJ1-5
D gene: -
V gene: TRBV28
CDR3 protein: CASSSTGRRVGYNQPQHF
CDR3 DNA: TGTGCCAGCAGTTCTACGGGCAGACGCGTCGGGTACAATCAGCCCCAGCATTTT

clone size: few
J gene: TRBJ1-1
D gene: -
V gene: TRBV18
CDR3 protein: CASARQALVNTEAFF
CDR3 DNA: TGTGCCAGCGCCCGACAGGCCCTGGTGAACACTGAAGCTTTCTTT

clone size: -
J gene: TRBJ2-7
D gene: -
V gene: TRBV4-1
CDR3 protein: CASSPGQFRYEQYF
CDR3 DNA: TGCGCCAGCAGCCCAGGACAGTTTCGGTACGAGCAGTACTTC

clone size: -
J gene: TRBJ1-5
D gene: -
V gene: TRBV6-5
CDR3 protein: CASSYSWRGNQPQHF
CDR3 DNA: TGTGCCAGCAGTTACTCGTGGCGAGGCAATCAGCCCCAGCATTTT

clone size: -
J gene: TRBJ1-1
D gene: -
V gene: TRBV28
CDR3 protein: CASSLPYRDEAFF
CDR3 DNA: TGTGCCAGCAGTTTACCCTACAGGGATGAAGCTTTCTTT

clone size: -
J gene: TRBJ2-1
D gene: -
V gene: TRBV29-1
CDR3 protein: CSVEDGGSQLQFF
CDR3 DNA: TGCAGCGTTGAAGACGGTGGCAGCCAATTGCAGTTCTTC

clone size: -
J gene: TRBJ2-1
D gene: TRBD2
V gene: TRBV6-5
CDR3 protein: CASTPATSGNNEQFF
CDR3 DNA: TGTGCCAGCACCCCGGCGACTAGCGGAAACAATGAGCAGTTCTTC

clone size: -
J gene: TRBJ2-1
D gene: -
V gene: TRBV29-1
CDR3 protein: CSVDGGTPYNEQFF
CDR3 DNA: TGCAGCGTTGATGGGGGAACCCCCTACAATGAGCAGTTCTTC

clone size: once
J gene: TRBJ2-7
D gene: -
V gene: TRBV5-1
CDR3 protein: CASSLDSNKIYEQYF
CDR3 DNA: TGCGCCAGCAGCTTAGACAGCAATAAGATCTACGAGCAGTACTTC

clone size: -
J gene: TRBJ1-4
D gene: -
V gene: TRBV7-2
CDR3 protein: CASSPGLSTNEKLFF
CDR3 DNA: TGTGCCAGCAGCCCTGGGCTTAGTACTAATGAAAAACTGTTTTTT

clone size: -
J gene: TRBJ2-2
D gene: TRBD2
V gene: TRBV28
CDR3 protein: CASRGGTNTGELFF
CDR3 DNA: TGTGCCAGCAGGGGGGGGACGAACACCGGGGAGCTGTTTTTT

clone size: -
J gene: TRBJ2-1
D gene: TRBD1
V gene: TRBV7-3
CDR3 protein: CASSPDRGQYNEQFF
CDR3 DNA: TGTGCCAGCAGCCCCGACAGGGGTCAATACAATGAGCAGTTCTTC

clone size: once
J gene: TRBJ2-3
D gene: -
V gene: TRBV2
CDR3 protein: CASSPGTSSDTQYF
CDR3 DNA: TGTGCCAGCAGTCCAGGGACCTCTAGCGATACGCAGTATTTT

clone size: -
J gene: TRBJ2-3
D gene: TRBD2
V gene: TRBV11-1
CDR3 protein: CASSSSGSIADTQYF
CDR3 DNA: TGTGCCAGCAGCTCAAGCGGGAGTATCGCAGATACGCAGTATTTT

clone size: -
J gene: TRBJ2-7
D gene: TRBD2
V gene: TRBV10-2
CDR3 protein: CASTHGGAGGSYEQYF
CDR3 DNA: TGCGCCAGCACCCACGGGGGGGCGGGAGGCTCCTACGAGCAGTACTTC

clone size: many
J gene: TRBJ1-2
D gene: -
V gene: TRBV18
CDR3 protein: CASSPAGGENGYTF
CDR3 DNA: TGTGCCAGCTCACCAGCCGGGGGTGAAAATGGCTACACCTTC

clone size: few
J gene: TRBJ1-1
D gene: -
V gene: TRBV28
CDR3 protein: CASSSAVAGNTEAFF
CDR3 DNA: TGTGCCAGCAGTTCGGCAGTCGCAGGGAACACTGAAGCTTTCTTT

clone size: few
J gene: TRBJ2-3
D gene: -
V gene: TRBV7-2
CDR3 protein: CASRVGGTDTQYF
CDR3 DNA: TGTGCCAGCAGAGTGGGAGGCACAGATACGCAGTATTTT

clone size: -
J gene: TRBJ2-3
D gene: -
V gene: TRBV29-1
CDR3 protein: CSVKQGLGGADTQYF
CDR3 DNA: TGCAGCGTTAAACAGGGCCTCGGAGGTGCAGATACGCAGTATTTT

clone size: few
J gene: TRBJ1-4
D gene: -
V gene: TRBV28
CDR3 protein: CASRDNEKLFF
CDR3 DNA: TGTGCCAGCAGGGATAATGAAAAACTGTTTTTT

clone size: -
J gene: TRBJ1-2
D gene: -
V gene: TRBV18
CDR3 protein: CASSPAQGGLYGYTF
CDR3 DNA: TGTGCCAGCTCACCAGCCCAGGGTGGATTATACGGCTACACCTTC

clone size: -
J gene: TRBJ2-1
D gene: -
V gene: TRBV6-6
CDR3 protein: CASSLYVPSYNEQFF
CDR3 DNA: TGTGCCAGCAGCCTCTACGTCCCCTCCTACAATGAGCAGTTCTTC

clone size: few
J gene: TRBJ1-4
D gene: -
V gene: TRBV2
CDR3 protein: CASRGGITNEKLFF
CDR3 DNA: TGTGCCAGCAGAGGGGGAATAACTAATGAAAAACTGTTTTTT

clone size: -
J gene: TRBJ1-2
D gene: -
V gene: TRBV30
CDR3 protein: CAWSSREYGYTF
CDR3 DNA: TGTGCCTGGAGTTCCAGGGAATATGGCTACACCTTC

clone size: -
J gene: TRBJ2-2
D gene: -
V gene: TRBV10-3
CDR3 protein: CAISSWDTTTGELFF
CDR3 DNA: TGTGCCATCAGCTCCTGGGACACAACGACCGGGGAGCTGTTTTTT

clone size: -
J gene: TRBJ2-7
D gene: TRBD2
V gene: TRBV28
CDR3 protein: CASSSLAVSYEQYF
CDR3 DNA: TGTGCCAGCAGTTCCCTAGCGGTCTCCTACGAGCAGTACTTC